Shown below are 28 T cell receptor beta chains from a single sample sequenced in a study of T cell changes during pregnancy in multiple sclerosis. Measured with immunoSEQ multiplex PCR; TCRdb has only the in-frame clones, and not every one. The sample contains 50,000 to 70,000 clones, roughly 90% of which appear only once. Sequenced material: peripheral blood, taken in the second trimester of pregnancy. The receptor source for this set is a female donor with multiple sclerosis, enrolled in a pregnancy study.

The V gene is TRBV19, the J gene TRBJ2-7, with 11 bases fitting TRBD2. J gave up 3 bases and V 4 bases, and 5 bases lay outside the gene matches. This CDR3 has 15 residues. Germline CDR1 is LNHDA and CDR2 is SQIVND (reference sequence). The CDR3 DNA reads as TGTGCCAGTAGTACGCCCGGGACTAGCGGCTACGAGCAGTACTTC. Its translation: CASSTPGTSGYEQYF.

The V and J genes are TRBV7-8 and TRBJ2-1, with unresolved D. The CDR3 loop spans 14 amino acids. V lost 1 base, J lost 8 bases, and 12 bases lay in between. CDR1 SGHVS and CDR2 FQNEAQ come from the germline V gene. In nucleotides, the CDR3 is TGTGCCAGCAGCTTAGTTCCTAGGCTCGATGAGCAGTTCTTC. Protein product: CASSLVPRLDEQFF.

The chain uses TRBV10-3 and TRBJ2-3; 12 bases are a match to TRBD2. Germline V gene sequence: CDR1 ENHRY, CDR2 SYGVKD. This CDR3 region has 19 residues. J was trimmed by 5 bases and V by 6 bases; bases with no gene match: 18. The CDR3 protein is CAISDSSGRANMSVDTQYF. As DNA, the CDR3 is TGTGCCATCAGCGACTCTAGCGGGAGGGCCAATATGTCTGTAGATACGCAGTATTTT.

This chain uses TRBV5-1 with TRBJ1-4; TRBD1 aligns across 7 bases. V lost 4 bases and J lost 5; bases outside the gene matches: 5. The germline V gene encodes CDR1 SGHRS and CDR2 YFSETQ. The CDR3 loop spans 14 amino acids. The CDR3 reads CASSVGGPNEKLFF. CDR3 bases: TGCGCCAGCAGCGTAGGGGGCCCCAATGAAAAACTGTTTTTT. Full variable domain (rest looked up from reference TRBV5-1 and TRBJ1-4): KAGVTQTPRYLIKTRGQQVTLSCSPISGHRSVSWYQQTPGQGLQFLFEYFSETQRNKGNFPGRFSGRQFSNSRSEMNVSTLELGDSALYLCASSVGGPNEKLFFGSGTQLSVL.

J is TRBJ2-7 and V is TRBV6-6; 9 nucleotides match TRBD2. The CDR3 contains 15 residues. The germline gives CDR1 MNHNY, CDR2 SVGAGI (reference sequence). V was clipped by 4 bases and J by 5 bases; unmatched bases: 9. CDR3 in amino acids: CASSWVAGVINEQYF. The CDR3 DNA follows: TGTGCCAGCAGTTGGGTAGCGGGAGTAATCAACGAGCAGTACTTC.

The chain employs TRBV6-1 and TRBJ1-1; no clear D. This CDR3 spans 12 amino acids. Deletions cut 7 bases from V and 6 bases from J, with 12 bases between. Germline-derived CDR1 and CDR2 are MNHNS and SASEGT. The CDR3 DNA reads TGTGCCAGCAAGGAGGTAAATTCTGAAGCTTTCTTT. Protein: CASKEVNSEAFF.

The chain employs TRBV27 and TRBJ2-7; 9 nucleotides line up with TRBD2. The CDR3 is made up of 13 amino acids. V lost 8 bases, J lost 3 bases, and 5 bases stayed unmatched. Germline-derived CDR1 and CDR2 are MNHEY and SMNVEV (reference sequence). The CDR3 region has the DNA TGTGCCAGCGGGTGGACTAGCGTCTACGAGCAGTACTTC. The encoded protein is CASGWTSVYEQYF.

The chain uses TRBV10-1 and TRBJ2-3; D not resolved. The CDR3 loop spans 15 amino acids. In germline, CDR1 is WNHNN, CDR2 SYGVQD (reference sequence). V was pared by 4 bases and J by 1 base, with 12 bases between. CDR3 in DNA: TGCGCCAGCAGTGTGACTCGGCAAGGCACAGATACGCAGTATTTT. Translated: CASSVTRQGTDTQYF.

The rearrangement uses TRBV6-5 and TRBJ1-3; 7 bases are a match to TRBD1. The germline gives CDR1 MNHEY, CDR2 SVGAGI. V was pared by 5 bases and J by 2 bases, with 6 bases of the junction left unmatched. The CDR3 is 15 residues long. For the CDR3, the DNA is TGTGCCAGCAGTGCACAGGGGTATCCTGGAAACACCATATATTTT. It translates to CASSAQGYPGNTIYF.

Here the CDR3 reads CASSEGGDRAEAFF. The DNA of the CDR3 is TGTGCCAGCAGTGAAGGGGGGGATAGGGCTGAAGCTTTCTTT. This chain connects TRBV28 to TRBJ1-1, with D possibly being TRBD1 (6 bases). Trimming removed 5 bases at V and 6 bases at J, with 16 bases between. Germline V gene lookup returns CDR1 MDHEN and CDR2 SYDVKM. The CDR3 contains 14 residues.

The genes are TRBV6-5 and TRBJ2-5; D unresolved. This CDR3 comprises 14 residues. Trimming removed 7 bases at V and 0 bases at J, with 12 bases between. Germline CDR1 MNHEY, CDR2 SVGAGI. The CDR3 DNA sequence: TGTGCCAGCACCCCGAGCTATAACCAAGAGACCCAGTACTTC. Residues: CASTPSYNQETQYF.

The J gene is TRBJ2-3, the V gene TRBV5-1; tentative D call: TRBD2 (6 bases). In germline, CDR1 is SGHRS, CDR2 YFSETQ. Trimming pared 7 bases from V and 0 bases from J, leaving 15 bases between. The CDR3 length is 15 residues. CDR3 loop: CASERAGTSTDTQYF. DNA for the CDR3: TGCGCCAGCGAGAGGGCGGGAACAAGCACAGATACGCAGTATTTT.

The rearrangement uses TRBV6-6 and TRBJ2-5, with 9 bases lining up with TRBD1. Germline loops: CDR1 MNHNY, CDR2 SVGAGI (reference sequence). The CDR3 contains 15 residues. The V segment lost 5 bases and the J segment 1 base; nucleotides outside the gene matches: 5. CDR3 nucleotide sequence: TGTGCCAGCAGTCGCCAGACAGGGGGCCAAGAGACCCAGTACTTC. The encoded protein is CASSRQTGGQETQYF.

This chain connects TRBV6-5 to TRBJ1-3; D is perhaps TRBD1 (6 bases). The CDR3 totals 13 residues. V lost 6 bases, J lost 5 bases, and 11 bases lay in between. Germline CDR1 and CDR2: MNHEY and SVGAGI. CDR3 amino acids: CASSRTERNTIYF. The CDR3 nucleotides are TGTGCCAGCAGCCGGACAGAGAGAAACACCATATATTTT.

The chain has TRBV5-6 and TRBJ2-5, with 8 nucleotides matching TRBD2. Germline V gene data show CDR1 as SGHDT and CDR2 as YYEEEE. The CDR3 sequence is 12 residues long. V shed 5 bases, J shed 5 bases, and the junction held 2 bases outside the gene matches. The CDR3: CASRSGSETQYF. The CDR3 coding sequence is TGTGCCAGCAGGAGCGGGAGTGAGACCCAGTACTTC.

V is TRBV7-8 and J is TRBJ2-7, with 11 positions matching TRBD1. The V gene end was trimmed by 4 bases and the J gene end by 6 bases; junction bases not matched to a gene: 17. The CDR3 loop spans 18 amino acids. Germline loops: CDR1 SGHVS, CDR2 FQNEAQ. The DNA of the CDR3 is TGTGCCAGCAGCTCCGGACAGGGGGCGCTTCTAGGAGGGGGCGAGCAGTACTTC. Its translation is CASSSGQGALLGGGEQYF.

The chain has TRBV30 and TRBJ2-6; D is undetermined. The CDR3 consists of 16 residues. The germline V and J ends were trimmed by 4 bases and 0 bases, with 13 bases remaining between them. Germline CDR1 reads GTSNPN; CDR2 reads SVGIG (reference sequence). The DNA of the CDR3 is TGTGCCTGGACTGGCGGTACGAACTCTGGGGCCAACGTCCTGACTTTC. Amino acid sequence: CAWTGGTNSGANVLTF.

V gene TRBV15 combines with J gene TRBJ1-2, with a tentative D call TRBD1 (6 bases). The ends were cut back, 4 bases at V and 7 bases at J, with 16 bases in the middle. Germline CDR1 is LNHNV and CDR2 is YYDKDF (reference sequence). The CDR3 consists of 14 residues. CDR3 in amino acids: CATSKDSQVIGYTF. CDR3 nucleotides: TGTGCCACCAGCAAGGACAGCCAGGTGATTGGCTACACCTTC.

The sample holds a few counts of this clone. The gene calls are TRBV18 and TRBJ1-5, with 7 bases that match TRBD1. Germline trimming cut 6 bases from V and 3 bases from J; bases unmatched to any gene: 5. The germline gives CDR1 KGHSH, CDR2 LQKENI. The length of the CDR3 is 14 residues. This CDR3 reads CASSTGANNQPQHF. CDR3 DNA sequence: TGTGCCAGCTCCACAGGGGCCAACAATCAGCCCCAGCATTTT.

The chain carries TRBV7-9 and TRBJ1-2; 8 bases are shared with TRBD1. The CDR3 has 15 residues. Germline V gives CDR1 SEHNR, CDR2 FQNEAQ (reference sequence). The V segment lost 1 base and the J segment 7 bases; nucleotides outside the gene matches: 8. The CDR3 loop is CASSLDTGGTSGYTF. CDR3 nucleotide sequence: TGTGCCAGCAGCTTAGATACAGGGGGAACGTCTGGCTACACCTTC.

This sequence joins TRBV20-1 and TRBJ2-7; D gene ambiguous. Trimming took 7 bases from V and 3 from J, leaving 10 bases between them. This CDR3 spans 11 amino acids. Germline-derived CDR1 and CDR2 are DFQATT and SNEGSKA (reference sequence). The DNA of the CDR3 is TGCAGTGGGCAGGATGGCTACGAGCAGTACTTC. It is translated as CSGQDGYEQYF.

This clone was seen once. The rearrangement uses TRBV5-1 and TRBJ2-5; 9 nucleotides match TRBD2. Trimming at V came to 0 bases and at J to 5 bases, leaving 5 bases not matched to a gene. CDR1 and CDR2 (germline): SGHRS, YFSETQ. The CDR3 runs to 15 residues. Written as DNA, the CDR3 is TGCGCCAGCAGCTTGGTAGCGGGAGTAGCGGAGACCCAGTACTTC. Its translation: CASSLVAGVAETQYF.

This chain links TRBV7-3 with TRBJ2-2, with 7 bases fitting TRBD2. Trimming took 2 bases from V and 0 from J; bases not matched to a gene: 3. In germline, CDR1 is SGHTA, CDR2 FQGTGA. The CDR3 covers 16 residues. The CDR3 spells CASSLGSGANTGELFF. DNA of the CDR3: TGTGCCAGCAGCTTAGGGAGCGGGGCGAACACCGGGGAGCTGTTTTTT.

This clone was found a few times. The V gene is TRBV18, the J gene TRBJ1-2; weak D call: TRBD1 (6 bases). CDR3 length: 13 residues. CDR1 is KGHSH and CDR2 is LQKENI in the germline V gene. Deletions cut 1 base from V and 8 bases from J, with 11 bases between. CDR3 in amino acids: CASSPRGGDGYTF. The DNA of the CDR3 is TGTGCCAGCTCACCACGAGGGGGGGACGGCTACACCTTC.

The CDR3, as DNA: TGTGCCAGCAGCTTAGTGGCTAGCGGGATGGACAATGAGCAGTTCTTC. Translating gives CASSLVASGMDNEQFF. The chain joins TRBV11-3 to TRBJ2-1; the match to TRBD2 covers 9 bases. CDR1 SGHNT and CDR2 YENEEA come from the germline V gene. CDR3 length equals 16 residues. The ends lost 1 base at V and 5 bases at J; junction bases unmatched: 6.

The J gene is TRBJ2-7, the V gene TRBV7-9, with D maybe TRBD1 (7 bases). The CDR3 consists of 15 residues. The V end lost 7 bases, the J end lost 6 bases, and 22 bases lay between the germline ends. Germline V gene sequence: CDR1 SEHNR, CDR2 FQNEAQ (reference sequence). The chain's CDR3 is CASTEGGQMSREQYF. The DNA for the CDR3 is TGTGCCAGCACCGAGGGGGGACAGATGAGTCGCGAGCAGTACTTC.

CDR3 nucleotides: TGCAGTGCTAGGGGCGTGCCCGAGCAGTACTTC. The encoded protein is CSARGVPEQYF. The V call is TRBV20-1, the J call TRBJ2-7, with D uncertain. The germline gives CDR1 DFQATT, CDR2 SNEGSKA (reference sequence). The CDR3 covers 11 residues. Deletions cut 3 bases from V and 6 bases from J, with 9 bases between.

CDR3 DNA: TGTGCCAGCAGCCCACTAGTAACTAGCCCGAGTAGTTCCGGGGAGCTGTTTTTT. Encoded protein: CASSPLVTSPSSSGELFF. V and J are TRBV7-6 and TRBJ2-2; possible D gene TRBD2, 6 bases. This CDR3 contains 18 residues. The V gene lost 5 bases and the J gene lost 6 bases, with 25 bases spanning the gap. CDR1 is SGHVS and CDR2 is FNYEAQ in the germline V gene. Drawing the rest from reference TRBV7-6 and TRBJ2-2, the complete variable domain is GAGVSQSPRYKVTKRGQDVALRCDPISGHVSLYWYRQALGQGPEFLTYFNYEAQQDKSGLPNDRFSAERPEGSISTLTIQRTEQRDSAMYRCASSPLVTSPSSSGELFFGEGSRLTVL.